The 14 T cell receptor beta chains reported below all come from one sample, sequenced in a study of T cells after yellow fever vaccination. Using its own MiXCR run on the 5' RACE reads, TCRdb lists one record per CDR3 protein. Among 250,000 or so distinct CDR3 sequences listed, approximately 3.5% were seen once. The input for sequencing was PBMCs, taken 15 days after the yellow fever booster vaccination. Receptors were obtained from a man in his late teens or twenties who received the YFV17D yellow fever vaccine.

This clonotype has ten or more counts. V is TRBV5-5 and J is TRBJ2-3; D possibly matches TRBD1 or TRBD2 (5 bases each). V lost 0 bases and J 2 bases, leaving 7 bases between the germline ends. Germline values: CDR1 SGHKS, CDR2 YYEKEE (reference sequence). The CDR3 has 14 amino acids. CDR3 sequence (DNA): TGTGCCAGCAGCTTGGAGGGGACCACAGATACGCAGTATTTT. It yields the protein CASSLEGTTDTQYF.

This clonotype was found many times. The V and J genes are TRBV10-3 and TRBJ1-1; unclear D gene. The CDR3 runs to 14 residues. V lost 6 bases and J 2 bases, leaving 13 bases between the germline ends. Per germline, CDR1 ENHRY and CDR2 SYGVKD. The CDR3 nucleotides are TGTGCCATCAGCCCGGGCCTCAAAAACACTGAAGCTTTCTTT. This translates into CAISPGLKNTEAFF.

In this sample, this clonotype turned up many times. V gene TRBV6-1 combines with J gene TRBJ2-3, with D perhaps TRBD1 (6 bases). CDR3 length equals 15 residues. Trimming left V 4 bases short and J 6 bases short, with 17 bases between. Germline CDR1 reads MNHNS; CDR2 reads SASEGT. The CDR3 here is CASSGHRAESDTQYF. CDR3 in DNA: TGTGCCAGCAGTGGCCACAGGGCTGAGTCGGATACGCAGTATTTT.

This clonotype was observed many times. The chain carries TRBV6-2 or TRBV6-3 and TRBJ1-2; 8 nucleotides line up with TRBD1. CDR3 length: 16 amino acids. V trimming: 0 bases; J trimming: 3 bases; junction bases outside the gene matches: 6. Germline loops: CDR1 MNHEY, CDR2 SVGEGT. CDR3 coding DNA: TGTGCCAGCAGTTACTCCGGACAGGGCCTCCACTATGGCTACACCTTC. Encoded protein: CASSYSGQGLHYGYTF.

This clonotype was seen at least ten times. The chain carries TRBV27 and TRBJ1-2; unclear D gene. The CDR3 sequence is 13 residues long. With 0 bases removed from V and 4 bases from J, the gap between germline ends came to 6 bases. Looked up from germline, CDR1 is MNHEY and CDR2 is SMNVEV (reference sequence). The CDR3 loop is CASSLSGLYGYTF. The CDR3 DNA reads as TGTGCCAGCAGTTTATCCGGCCTCTATGGCTACACCTTC.

This clonotype has at least ten counts. This chain links TRBV5-1 with TRBJ2-1; 10 nucleotides line up with TRBD1. The CDR3 contains 13 residues. Germline-derived CDR1 and CDR2 are SGHRS and YFSETQ. With V trimmed by 7 bases and J by 8 bases, 6 bases remained unmatched. This chain's CDR3 is CASGTGAGDEQFF. The CDR3 DNA is TGCGCCAGCGGGACAGGGGCGGGAGATGAGCAGTTCTTC.

The sample holds many counts of this clonotype. The J gene is TRBJ2-1, the V gene TRBV20-1, with 10 nucleotides matching TRBD2. J lost 8 bases, V lost 5 bases, and 6 bases had no gene match. CDR1 DFQATT and CDR2 SNEGSKA come from the germline V gene (reference sequence). The CDR3 sequence is 13 residues long. The CDR3 reads CSAQRGGLDEQFF. DNA of the CDR3: TGCAGTGCTCAGCGGGGGGGGTTGGATGAGCAGTTCTTC.

This clonotype was observed at least ten times. V usage is TRBV3-1 and J usage is TRBJ2-7; 7 nucleotides agree with TRBD2. This CDR3 spans 14 amino acids. Germline loops: CDR1 LGHDT, CDR2 YNNKEL (reference sequence). With V trimmed by 4 bases and J by 4 bases, 7 bases remained unmatched. CDR3 region: CASSPTSGVYEQYF. The CDR3 nucleotides read TGTGCCAGCAGCCCGACCAGCGGGGTTTACGAGCAGTACTTC.

The sample holds many counts of this clonotype. This chain joins TRBV20-1 and TRBJ1-4; no clear D gene. The CDR3 length is 12 residues. Germline loops: CDR1 DFQATT, CDR2 SNEGSKA (reference sequence). V shed 3 bases and J shed 2 bases, with 4 bases lying between them. Here the CDR3 reads CSASRTNEKLFF. The CDR3 DNA is TGCAGTGCTAGCAGGACTAATGAAAAACTGTTTTTT.

Many counts were recorded for this clonotype. J is TRBJ2-3 and V is TRBV5-1, with D unclear. Trimming took 6 bases from V and 4 from J, leaving 15 bases between them. Germline values: CDR1 SGHRS, CDR2 YFSETQ. This CDR3 comprises 14 residues. CDR3 sequence (DNA): TGCGCCAGCACACTGTTAGGAGCTTCAGATACGCAGTATTTT. This encodes CASTLLGASDTQYF.

This clonotype was seen at least ten times. J is TRBJ2-5 and V is TRBV5-4; 10 bases are shared with TRBD1. The germline gives CDR1 SGHNT, CDR2 YYREEE (reference sequence). The CDR3 is 15 amino acids. V lost 4 bases, J lost 4 bases, and 7 bases stayed unmatched. The CDR3: CASSARDRGGETQYF. The CDR3 bases are TGTGCCAGCAGCGCCCGGGACAGGGGAGGAGAGACCCAGTACTTC.

Ten or more counts support this clonotype. The chain is built from TRBV27 and TRBJ2-3; no clear D gene. Per germline, CDR1 MNHEY and CDR2 SMNVEV (reference sequence). The CDR3 extends over 15 amino acids. V dropped 7 bases and J dropped 6 bases, with 20 bases sitting between them. DNA for the CDR3: TGTGCCAGCATAAGACCCCCCGGCTTGTATGATACGCAGTATTTT. Protein product: CASIRPPGLYDTQYF.

The rearrangement uses TRBV6-2 or TRBV6-3 and TRBJ2-5; no reliable D call. V was clipped by 1 base and J by 5 bases, with 8 bases between them. CDR3 length equals 13 residues. The germline V gene encodes CDR1 MNHEY and CDR2 SVGEGT. CDR3 protein: CASSYYEAETQYF. CDR3 coding DNA: TGTGCCAGCAGTTACTACGAGGCGGAGACCCAGTACTTC.

In its sample, this clonotype was seen many times. The V gene is TRBV19, the J gene TRBJ1-2; D not certain. V was cut by 8 bases and J by 4 bases, with 26 bases left in between. Germline V gene data show CDR1 as LNHDA and CDR2 as SQIVND (reference sequence). The CDR3 is 17 amino acids. CDR3 region: CASRKAGPATRFYGYTF. DNA for the CDR3: TGTGCCAGTCGTAAAGCGGGCCCAGCAACCCGCTTCTATGGCTACACCTTC.